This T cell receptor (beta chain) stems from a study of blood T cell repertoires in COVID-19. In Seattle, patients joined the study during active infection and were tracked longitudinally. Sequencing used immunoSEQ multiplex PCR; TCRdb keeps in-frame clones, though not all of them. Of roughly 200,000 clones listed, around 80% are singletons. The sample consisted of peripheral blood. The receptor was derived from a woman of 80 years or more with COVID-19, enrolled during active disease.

CDR3 sequence (DNA): TGTGCCAGCAGTCTCCAGGGCGAGCAGTACTTC. It encodes CASSLQGEQYF. J is TRBJ2-7 and V is TRBV6-2 or TRBV6-3; D might be TRBD1 (5 bases). The ends were cut back, 5 bases at V and 6 bases at J, with 8 bases in the middle. The length of the CDR3 is 11 residues. Germline CDR1 reads MNHEY; CDR2 reads SVGEGT.